This entry concerns a single T cell receptor (beta chain). The CDR3 end is not reached by the read, which stops 3 residues before it; the germline J gene fills it in. Data came from immunoSEQ multiplex PCR; TCRdb stores just in-frame clones and leaves some out. This sample carries 30,000 to 35,000 clones, with about 18% going to the ten biggest clones. This record comes from a study of T cells in women clearing cervical HPV infection. The ends lost 6 bases at V and 8 bases at J; junction bases unmatched: 15. This CDR3 contains 16 residues. The V gene is TRBV12-3 or TRBV12-4, the J gene TRBJ2-1; TRBD2 agrees at 8 bases. Sequencing input: blood buffy coat. This clonotype originated in a woman aged 18 to 75 with a cervical HPV16 infection that either progressed to CIN3+ or cleared (not recorded which). The CDR3 sequence: CASSSPGGTRSDEQFF. The DNA read from the CDR3 is TGTGCCAGCAGCTCGCCGGGCGGGACTAGGTCGGATGAG.